Listed below are T cell receptor beta chains from one sample, sequenced in a study of read filtering for tumor transcriptome and immune sequencing. TCRdb re-analysed the reads in MiXCR, keeping a single row per CDR3 protein. The table lists 35,000 to 40,000 distinct CDR3 sequences, roughly an eighth of them singletons, with approximately 35% in the top ten. Sequencing used a population of CD138-negative cells sorted from bone marrow. The receptors come from a donor aged 40 or older with multiple myeloma. The CDR3 runs from the conserved cysteine through the conserved F or W.

j_call v_call cdr3_aa
TRBJ2-1 TRBV11-1 CASSLAGGRGSYNEQFF
TRBJ1-3 TRBV7-2 CASSFGLSGNTIYF
TRBJ2-1 TRBV6-2/TRBV6-3 CASRTDRGTYNEQFF
TRBJ2-7 TRBV3-1 CASGTETYEQYF
TRBJ1-1 TRBV27 CASSLTGDTEAFF
TRBJ2-1 TRBV11-1 CASSYSGTGAYEQFF
TRBJ2-5 TRBV2 CASSLTSGRGLETQYF
TRBJ2-1 TRBV5-4 CASSLVTRGDNNEQFF
TRBJ1-5 TRBV30 CAWSVERNQPQHF
TRBJ2-7 TRBV18 CASSLGLAVSYEQYF
TRBJ1-6 TRBV6-5 CASSYTGRNNSPLHF
TRBJ2-1 TRBV28 CASRGLAGVNEQFF
TRBJ2-1 TRBV12-3/TRBV12-4 CASSHGTSYNEQFF
TRBJ2-3 TRBV4-2 CASSQDRSSGSKTDTQYF
TRBJ2-1 TRBV19 CASFSGSGNEQFF
TRBJ1-1 TRBV10-3 CAISESRTEAFF
TRBJ2-7 TRBV29-1 CSVSQFTSEQYF
TRBJ2-1 TRBV20-1 CRMTRGSYNEQFF
TRBJ2-1 TRBV6-2/TRBV6-3 CASSPITRTGSYNEQFF
TRBJ2-7 TRBV28 CASSLGGSGGAYEQYF
TRBJ2-2 TRBV28 CASTSYGGNNGELFF
TRBJ2-7 TRBV5-1 CASSSTASSYEQYF
TRBJ1-5 TRBV4-3 CASSQGRAANQPQHF
TRBJ2-7 TRBV5-1 CASRLGLAGVYEQYF
TRBJ2-2 TRBV20-1 CSALRHRQGGTGELFF
TRBJ1-1 TRBV11-2 CASSLQGADTEAFF
TRBJ2-1 TRBV14 CASSQDFKTTGKRFF
TRBJ2-7 TRBV11-1 CASSQEGTSGNEQYF
TRBJ2-2 TRBV6-1 CASERAGGPSGELFF
TRBJ2-3 TRBV6-5 CASRENSGWADTQYF
TRBJ2-2 TRBV5-1 CASSFGTPNTGELFF
TRBJ1-1 TRBV29-1 CSVELKGRGYTEAFF
TRBJ2-7 TRBV29-1 CSVAPLGSYEQYF
TRBJ2-3 TRBV5-4 CASSFGAGGATDTQYF
TRBJ2-7 TRBV4-1 CASSPHSVRSGYEQYF
TRBJ2-1 TRBV6-5 CASSDPRDRGIDEQFF
TRBJ2-3 TRBV7-2 CASSLVPDTQYF
TRBJ2-5 TRBV7-2 CASSLGGQETQYF
TRBJ2-3 TRBV11-2 CASSLDDYPYPQYF
TRBJ2-2 TRBV20-1 CSGREGGNGELFF
TRBJ1-5 TRBV28 CASSMLGAPYQPQHF
TRBJ2-7 TRBV5-4 CASSWTGAQGNEQYF
TRBJ2-1 TRBV7-2 CASGLAATGGVNEQLF
TRBJ1-5 TRBV20-1 CSARSANQPQHF
TRBJ2-5 TRBV4-1 CASSQEPGLAGETQYF
TRBJ2-1 TRBV9 CASSAGGAGNEQFF
TRBJ1-5 TRBV7-2 CASSSLGTGNQPQHF
TRBJ1-1 TRBV29-1 CSIRVVGSMNTEAFF
TRBJ2-1 TRBV27 CACQRDPSYNEQFF